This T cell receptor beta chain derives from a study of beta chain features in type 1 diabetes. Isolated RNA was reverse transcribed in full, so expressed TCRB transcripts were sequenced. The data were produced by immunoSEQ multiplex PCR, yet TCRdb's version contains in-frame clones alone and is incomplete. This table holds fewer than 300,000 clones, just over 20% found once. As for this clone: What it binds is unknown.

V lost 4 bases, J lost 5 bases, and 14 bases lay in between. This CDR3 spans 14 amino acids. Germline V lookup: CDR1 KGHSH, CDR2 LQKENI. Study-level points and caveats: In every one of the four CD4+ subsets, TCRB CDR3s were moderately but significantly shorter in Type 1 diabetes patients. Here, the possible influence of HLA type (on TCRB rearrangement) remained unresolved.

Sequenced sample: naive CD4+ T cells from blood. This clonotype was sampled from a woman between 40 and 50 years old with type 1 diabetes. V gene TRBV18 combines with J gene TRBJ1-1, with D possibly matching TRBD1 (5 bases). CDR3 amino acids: CASSLAGKGTEAFF. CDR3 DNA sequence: TGTGCCAGCTCACTAGCAGGGAAGGGGACTGAAGCTTTCTTT.